These 32 T cell receptor beta chains came from one sample sequenced in a study of shared clonotypes between healthy human individuals (dated by TCRdb to 2020 to 2021). CD8 naive samples consisted of CD45RO-negative cells that were positively selected for CCR7, yielding a CD45RA+CCR7+ population without TemRA cells. The library relied on the immunoSEQ multiplex PCR assay. This is the immuneACCESS table as TCRdb keeps it, with only in-frame sequences that have V and J called. A part of the clones is gone; compared with another copy, unresolved V genes explain less than half, and the rest is unexplained. For this sample the table gives about 680,000 clones, of which about 92% were detected only once. The ten biggest clones cover roughly 22% of the sample. Sequenced: naive CD8+ T cells sorted from blood. This sample's cell subset or site label indicates: CD45RA+CCR7+. These receptors all stem from a man between 25 and 39 years old in good health.

The J gene is TRBJ1-1, the V gene TRBV27; 7 bases are a match to TRBD1. Germline assignment: CDR1 MNHEY and CDR2 SMNVEV (reference sequence). V was clipped by 5 bases and J by 4 bases; unmatched bases: 4. This CDR3 has 13 amino acids. The CDR3 loop reads CASSRAGGTEAFF. The CDR3 DNA reads as TGTGCCAGCAGTCGGGCAGGGGGCACTGAAGCTTTCTTT.

The V gene is TRBV7-8, the J gene TRBJ2-3; 9 nucleotides agree with TRBD2. CDR3 length: 17 amino acids. V trimming: 2 bases; J trimming: 6 bases; junction bases outside the gene matches: 12. The V gene's germline CDR1 is SGHVS and CDR2 FQNEAQ. Here the CDR3 reads CASSLRVAGVLTDTQYF. The CDR3 nucleotides are TGTGCCAGCAGCTTACGGGTAGCGGGAGTTTTAACGGATACGCAGTATTTT.

CDR3: CASSLEGPPSSGANVLTF. The CDR3 nucleotides read TGTGCCAGCAGTTTGGAGGGACCCCCTTCCTCTGGGGCCAACGTCCTGACTTTC. The chain combines TRBV27 with TRBJ2-6, with D tentatively TRBD2 (6 bases). Germline assignment: CDR1 MNHEY and CDR2 SMNVEV (reference sequence). V dropped 3 bases and J dropped 0 bases, with 15 bases sitting between them. The CDR3 sequence is 18 residues long. Supplemented by reference TRBV27 and TRBJ2-6, the full variable domain reads EAQVTQNPRYLITVTGKKLTVTCSQNMNHEYMSWYRQDPGLGLRQIYYSMNVEVTDKGDVPEGYKVSRKEKRNFPLILESPSPNQTSLYFCASSLEGPPSSGANVLTFGAGSRLTVL.

The rearrangement uses TRBV29-1 and TRBJ2-2; 9 nucleotides align to TRBD1. V was pared by 7 bases and J by 1 base, with 4 bases of the junction left unmatched. Germline-derived CDR1 and CDR2 are SQVTM and ANQGSEA. This CDR3 has 14 residues. This CDR3 is CSGTGGVNTGELFF. The CDR3 bases are TGCAGCGGAACAGGGGGCGTGAACACCGGGGAGCTGTTTTTT.

The chain links TRBV7-2 to TRBJ1-2, with TRBD1 as a possible D gene (6 bases). This CDR3 has 15 residues. The germline V and J ends were trimmed by 2 bases and 4 bases, with 14 bases remaining between them. Germline V gene data show CDR1 as SGHTA and CDR2 as FQGNSA. CDR3: CASSLPGAPLYGYTF. CDR3 nucleotide sequence: TGTGCCAGCAGCTTACCGGGGGCGCCTCTCTATGGCTACACCTTC.

The chain couples TRBV27 to TRBJ2-2; weak D call: TRBD1 (6 bases). The germline CDR1 and CDR2 sequences are MNHEY and SMNVEV (reference sequence). Trimming took off 5 bases at V and 4 bases at J, with 23 bases between the two ends. CDR3 size: 18 residues. In nucleotides, the CDR3 is TGTGCCAGCAGTGGGAACAGGGAGACTATCCGGGGCACCGGGGAGCTGTTTTTT. Protein sequence: CASSGNRETIRGTGELFF.

The chain uses TRBV29-1 and TRBJ2-2, with D tentatively TRBD1 (6 bases). V lost 5 bases and J lost 1, with 8 bases in between. This CDR3 contains 13 residues. Looked up from germline, CDR1 is SQVTM and CDR2 is ANQGSEA. This CDR3 is CSVRGRNTGELFF. CDR3 DNA sequence: TGCAGCGTTAGGGGGAGGAACACCGGGGAGCTGTTTTTT.

The chain employs TRBV13 and TRBJ2-2; D is uncertain. The CDR3 has 12 residues. V was clipped by 4 bases and J by 6 bases, with 6 bases between them. Germline V gives CDR1 PRHDT, CDR2 FYEKMQ (reference sequence). The CDR3 nucleotides read TGTGCCAGCAGCTGGCGGCCCGGGGAGCTGTTTTTT. Its translation: CASSWRPGELFF.

The chain is built from TRBV27 and TRBJ2-6; TRBD1 matches 7 bases. Germline values: CDR1 MNHEY, CDR2 SMNVEV (reference sequence). The CDR3 has 18 amino acids. Trimming removed 1 base from V and 0 bases from J; junction bases left unmatched: 6. For the CDR3, the DNA is TGTGCCAGCAGTTTATTGTCAGGGGGATTCTCTGGGGCCAACGTCCTGACTTTC. Translating gives CASSLLSGGFSGANVLTF.

This chain links TRBV27 with TRBJ2-1; the D is unclear. Looked up from germline, CDR1 is MNHEY and CDR2 is SMNVEV (reference sequence). This CDR3 spans 14 amino acids. V was pared by 2 bases and J by 0 bases, with 5 bases between. The CDR3 bases are TGTGCCAGCAGTTTACGGTTCTCCTACAATGAGCAGTTCTTC. It encodes CASSLRFSYNEQFF.

The chain joins TRBV27 to TRBJ2-1; tentatively, D is TRBD1 (5 bases). This CDR3 has 18 amino acids. V dropped 2 bases and J dropped 8 bases, with 25 bases sitting between them. The germline V gene encodes CDR1 MNHEY and CDR2 SMNVEV (reference sequence). Here the CDR3 DNA reads TGTGCCAGCAGTTTAAAGTGGCGAGACCAAACAGGACCCCATGAGCAGTTCTTC. Protein product: CASSLKWRDQTGPHEQFF.

The chain recombines TRBV6-6 with TRBJ1-4; D gene unclear. Germline CDR1 MNHNY, CDR2 SVGAGI (reference sequence). Trimming cost V 0 bases and J 0 bases, with 5 bases left between them. The CDR3 extends over 15 amino acids. As DNA, the CDR3 is TGTGCCAGCAGTTACTCTCGGACAACTAATGAAAAACTGTTTTTT. Translated, it gives CASSYSRTTNEKLFF.

This clone was counted a single time. Other DNA sequences in the sample encode the same CDR3. This chain links TRBV29-1 with TRBJ2-7, with D perhaps matching TRBD2 (6 bases). The germline V gene encodes CDR1 SQVTM and CDR2 ANQGSEA. V dropped 0 bases and J dropped 3 bases, with 6 bases sitting between them. There are 12 residues in the CDR3. This chain's CDR3 is CSVEEGGYEQYF. DNA of the CDR3: TGCAGCGTTGAAGAGGGGGGCTACGAGCAGTACTTC.

This clone was seen just once. The chain employs TRBV15 and TRBJ2-2; D perhaps matches TRBD1 (7 bases). V was shortened by 5 bases and J by 4 bases, with 41 bases between the two germline ends. Per germline, CDR1 LNHNV and CDR2 YYDKDF (reference sequence). The CDR3 covers 24 residues. The CDR3, as DNA: TGTGCCACCAGCGGCCATCTGGGGGCCTACCCCTCCATCCACGACAGGGAGGTCACCGGGGAGCTGTTTTTT. Translating gives CATSGHLGAYPSIHDREVTGELFF.

This chain connects TRBV15 to TRBJ2-3; no clear D. The CDR3 sequence is 12 residues long. Looked up from germline, CDR1 is LNHNV and CDR2 is YYDKDF (reference sequence). Trimming pared 4 bases from V and 5 bases from J, leaving 7 bases between. The CDR3: CATSTRLDTQYF. In DNA, the CDR3 is TGTGCCACCAGCACCCGTTTAGATACGCAGTATTTT.

V gene TRBV5-4 combines with J gene TRBJ2-7; 8 bases are shared with TRBD2. Per germline, CDR1 SGHNT and CDR2 YYREEE (reference sequence). V was clipped by 0 bases and J by 4 bases; unmatched bases: 6. The CDR3 has 15 amino acids. CDR3 region: CASSLGSGSLYEQYF. The DNA for the CDR3 is TGTGCCAGCAGCTTGGGGAGCGGGAGTCTTTACGAGCAGTACTTC.

V usage is TRBV7-8 and J usage is TRBJ2-1, with 7 nucleotides matching TRBD2. V was clipped by 5 bases and J by 2 bases; unmatched bases: 6. The V gene's germline CDR1 is SGHVS and CDR2 FQNEAQ. The CDR3 is 15 amino acids. The CDR3, as DNA: TGTGCCAGCAGCATGGGACTACCAGCCTACAATGAGCAGTTCTTC. This encodes CASSMGLPAYNEQFF.

The chain uses TRBV7-9 and TRBJ1-3; tentatively, D is TRBD1 (5 bases). This CDR3 is 14 amino acids long. Between the trimmed V and J ends, which lost 3 bases and 1 base, there was a span of 7 bases. CDR1 and CDR2 from the germline V gene are SEHNR and FQNEAQ (reference sequence). The CDR3 protein is CASSLTESGNTIYF. The CDR3 region has the DNA TGTGCCAGCAGCTTGACAGAGTCTGGAAACACCATATATTTT.

Concerning this clone: Only one base separates this from a far larger clonotype, so it likely reflects a read error. Within the sample, other DNA sequences also encode this same CDR3. V gene TRBV6-1 combines with J gene TRBJ2-1; D not certain. The CDR3 length is 13 residues. Germline V lookup: CDR1 MNHNS, CDR2 SASEGT. Trimming left V 3 bases short and J 0 bases short, with 3 bases between. CDR3 sequence reads: CASSDSSYNEQFF. DNA of the CDR3: TGTGCCAGCAGTGATAGCTCCTACAATGAGCAGTTCTTC.

The rearrangement links TRBV5-6 to TRBJ2-7; 7 positions agree with TRBD1. The CDR3 has 14 amino acids. With V trimmed by 3 bases and J by 2 bases, 5 bases remained unmatched. Germline CDR1 and CDR2: SGHDT and YYEEEE. The CDR3 nucleotides read TGTGCCAGCAGCTACCGACAGGGTGCCTACGAGCAGTACTTC. It translates to CASSYRQGAYEQYF.

J is TRBJ2-1 and V is TRBV4-2, with unresolved D. Between the trimmed V and J ends, which lost 0 bases and 0 bases, there was a span of 12 bases. The CDR3 covers 17 residues. Germline values: CDR1 LGHNA, CDR2 YNFKEQ. In DNA, the CDR3 is TGTGCCAGCAGCCAAGATGGGGTCCTAAGCTCCTACAATGAGCAGTTCTTC. Translated: CASSQDGVLSSYNEQFF.

This rearrangement joins TRBV27 to TRBJ2-7, with 12 nucleotides matching TRBD1. CDR3 length: 14 residues. CDR1 is MNHEY and CDR2 is SMNVEV in the germline V gene (reference sequence). V lost 6 bases and J lost 6; bases outside the gene matches: 6. The CDR3 region is CASSPGTGGLEQYF. CDR3 DNA: TGTGCCAGCAGCCCAGGGACAGGGGGCCTCGAGCAGTACTTC.

V usage is TRBV4-1 and J usage is TRBJ2-7; 13 bases line up with TRBD2. Germline V gene data show CDR1 as MGHRA and CDR2 as YSYEKL. The CDR3 length is 16 residues. The V and J ends lost 3 bases and 3 bases, in that order; junction bases with no gene match: 5. Written as DNA, the CDR3 is TGCGCCAGCAGCCAGGACGGACTAGCGGGAGTCTACGAGCAGTACTTC. Amino acid sequence: CASSQDGLAGVYEQYF.

The V call is TRBV7-9, the J call TRBJ2-7; possible D gene TRBD1, 6 bases. Germline-derived CDR1 and CDR2 are SEHNR and FQNEAQ (reference sequence). The CDR3 is made up of 15 amino acids. V lost 11 bases to trimming and J lost 2 bases, with 22 bases between them. In DNA form, the CDR3 reads TGTGCCGGATCACAACGGTCCGGGACAACCTACGAGCAGTACTTC. Translated: CAGSQRSGTTYEQYF.

This clone has a single count. The rearrangement uses TRBV29-1 and TRBJ2-7, with 8 bases that match TRBD2. CDR3 length equals 14 residues. Looked up from germline, CDR1 is SQVTM and CDR2 is ANQGSEA. V dropped 6 bases and J dropped 6; count of bases not matched to a gene: 13. This chain's CDR3 is CSVCFAAGGFEQYF. DNA of the CDR3: TGCAGCGTCTGTTTCGCCGCGGGAGGATTCGAGCAGTACTTC.

This sequence joins TRBV23-1 and TRBJ2-7; TRBD2 matches 9 bases. TRBV23-1 falls under the ORF class, with uncertain function. Trimming at V came to 0 bases and at J to 4 bases, leaving 7 bases not matched to a gene. The CDR3 totals 16 residues. In DNA, the CDR3 is TGCGCCAGCAGTCAATCCTACCTGGCGGGAGGGTACGAGCAGTACTTC. Translation: CASSQSYLAGGYEQYF.

J is TRBJ1-5 and V is TRBV19; D possibly corresponds to TRBD1 (5 bases). With 7 bases removed from V and 4 bases from J, the gap between germline ends came to 11 bases. The CDR3 contains 13 residues. The germline CDR1 and CDR2 sequences are LNHDA and SQIVND (reference sequence). This chain's CDR3 is CASTPGGNQPQHF. The CDR3 bases are TGTGCCAGTACCCCTGGGGGAAATCAGCCCCAGCATTTT. Full variable domain (remainder filled in from reference TRBV19 and TRBJ1-5): DGGITQSPKYLFRKEGQNVTLSCEQNLNHDAMYWYRQDPGQGLRLIYYSQIVNDFQKGDIAEGYSVSREKKESFPLTVTSAQKNPTAFYLCASTPGGNQPQHFGDGTRLSIL.

The chain combines TRBV4-1 with TRBJ2-4; 7 bases map to TRBD1. CDR3 size: 18 residues. J was trimmed by 4 bases and V by 3 bases; bases with no gene match: 15. The V gene's germline CDR1 is MGHRA and CDR2 YSYEKL. The CDR3 DNA sequence: TGCGCCAGCAGCCAGGGACAGATTAGAGAAGAAAGAAAAAACATTCAGTACTTC. Protein product: CASSQGQIREERKNIQYF.

The chain employs TRBV7-9 and TRBJ2-5; no firm D call. V was clipped by 0 bases and J by 0 bases, with 11 bases between them. Germline values: CDR1 SEHNR, CDR2 FQNEAQ (reference sequence). The CDR3 runs 16 residues. CDR3: CASSLASLGNQETQYF. The DNA for the CDR3 is TGTGCCAGCAGCTTAGCGTCTTTAGGGAACCAAGAGACCCAGTACTTC. The whole variable domain, filled in from reference TRBV7-9 and TRBJ2-5, reads DTGVSQNPRHKITKRGQNVTFRCDPISEHNRLYWYRQTLGQGPEFLTYFQNEAQLEKSRLLSDRFSAERPKGSFSTLEIQRTEQGDSAMYLCASSLASLGNQETQYFGPGTRLLVL.

The rearrangement uses TRBV7-9 and TRBJ2-7; D could derive from TRBD1 or TRBD2 (5 bases each). The CDR3 runs 14 residues. Germline V gene data show CDR1 as SEHNR and CDR2 as FQNEAQ (reference sequence). The V end lost 2 bases, the J end lost 0 bases, and 8 bases lay between the germline ends. The CDR3 is CASSLTGTSYEQYF. CDR3 DNA: TGTGCCAGCAGCTTAACCGGGACCTCCTACGAGCAGTACTTC.

This sequence joins TRBV15 and TRBJ2-7; D call uncertain. Trimming pared 1 base from V and 0 bases from J, leaving 13 bases between. The CDR3 sequence is 16 residues long. CDR1 is LNHNV, CDR2 YYDKDF, per germline (reference sequence). CDR3 coding DNA: TGTGCCACCAGCAGAGCGCGTGGACCGAACTCCTACGAGCAGTACTTC. Protein product: CATSRARGPNSYEQYF.

The rearrangement links TRBV6-1 to TRBJ2-3; D is undetermined. Trimming cost V 10 bases and J 6 bases, with 14 bases left between them. Germline V gene data show CDR1 as MNHNS and CDR2 as SASEGT. The CDR3 extends over 12 amino acids. Written as DNA, the CDR3 is TGTGCCATCACTGAAATAAGGGATACGCAGTATTTT. As protein: CAITEIRDTQYF.